The present T cell receptor (beta chain) was sequenced within a study of monozygotic twins with inflammatory bowel disease. CDR3 size: 14 residues. Eight distinct reactions (per sample) were used to make the cDNA. TCRdb derives one entry per CDR3 protein from the 5' RACE reads, leaving out DNA. Recorded here are 80,000 or so distinct CDR3 sequences; the top ten clones represent 6% to 9.5%. A remark on this clonotype: The antigen remains unidentified.

General study findings and limits: The inverse Simpson measure of TCRbeta diversity was lower in IBD patients than in healthy co-twins.

The V and J genes are TRBV12-3 or TRBV12-4 and TRBJ2-3; TCRdb's D call of TRBD1 is untestable without DNA. Sequencing input: blood. The TCR comes from a human donor with ulcerative colitis or Crohn's disease, or a healthy co-twin of an affected twin (not recorded which). The CDR3 here is CASTWGGGADTQYF.